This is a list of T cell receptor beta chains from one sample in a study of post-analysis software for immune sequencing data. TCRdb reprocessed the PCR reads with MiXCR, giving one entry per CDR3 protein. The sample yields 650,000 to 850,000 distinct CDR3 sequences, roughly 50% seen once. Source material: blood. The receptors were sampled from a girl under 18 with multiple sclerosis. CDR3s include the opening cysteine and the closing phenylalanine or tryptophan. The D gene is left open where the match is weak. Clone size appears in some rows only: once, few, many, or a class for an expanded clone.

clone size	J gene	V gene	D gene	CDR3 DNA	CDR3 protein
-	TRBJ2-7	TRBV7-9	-	TGTGCCAGCAGCTTATCAGGGGGGGGCGGCGAGCAGTACTTC	CASSLSGGGGEQYF
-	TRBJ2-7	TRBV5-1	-	TGCGCCAGCAGCTTGGAGGGTTGGGGGACGGCCGCAACCTACGAGCAGTACTTC	CASSLEGWGTAATYEQYF
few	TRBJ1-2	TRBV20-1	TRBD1	TGCAGTGCCCCTCAGGACAGGTACTATGGCTACACCTTC	CSAPQDRYYGYTF
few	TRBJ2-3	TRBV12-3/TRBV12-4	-	TGTGCCAGCAGTTTTGAGGGGAATACGCAGTATTTT	CASSFEGNTQYF
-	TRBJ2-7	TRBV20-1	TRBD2	TGCAGTGCCCCGAGGGCGGGAGGAACTTACGAGCAGTACTTC	CSAPRAGGTYEQYF
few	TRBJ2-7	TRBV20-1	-	TGCAGTGCTAGAGTTACAGTCTCCTACGAGCAGTACTTC	CSARVTVSYEQYF
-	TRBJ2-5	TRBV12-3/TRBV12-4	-	TGTGCCAGCAGTTTGGGAGAACGGTCCCAAGAGACCCAGTACTTC	CASSLGERSQETQYF
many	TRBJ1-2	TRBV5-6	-	TGTGCCAGCAGTCCAGGGTACTATGGCTACACCTTC	CASSPGYYGYTF
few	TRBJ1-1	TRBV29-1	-	TGCAGCGTGACCCTACCTCGGGGGTACAACACTGAAGCTTTCTTT	CSVTLPRGYNTEAFF
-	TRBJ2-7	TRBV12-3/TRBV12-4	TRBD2	TGTGCCTGCAGGTTAGCGGGCTCCTACGAGCAGTACTTC	CACRLAGSYEQYF
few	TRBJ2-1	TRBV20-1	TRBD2	TGCAGTGCTAGATCTCTAGCGGGAGCTTACAATGAGCAGTTCTTC	CSARSLAGAYNEQFF